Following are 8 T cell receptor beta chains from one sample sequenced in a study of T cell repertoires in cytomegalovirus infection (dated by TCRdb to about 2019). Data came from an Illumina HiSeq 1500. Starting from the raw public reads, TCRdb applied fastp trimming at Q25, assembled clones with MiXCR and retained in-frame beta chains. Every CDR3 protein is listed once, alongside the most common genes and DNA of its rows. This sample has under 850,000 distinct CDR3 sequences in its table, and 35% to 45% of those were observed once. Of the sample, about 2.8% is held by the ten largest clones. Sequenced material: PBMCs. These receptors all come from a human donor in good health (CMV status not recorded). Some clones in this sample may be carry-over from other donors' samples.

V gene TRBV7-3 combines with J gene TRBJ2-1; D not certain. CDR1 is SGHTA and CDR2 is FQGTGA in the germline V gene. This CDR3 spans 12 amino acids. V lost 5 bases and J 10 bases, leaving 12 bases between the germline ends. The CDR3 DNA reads TGTGCCAGCAGCCCGACCGGAAGGGAGCAGTTCTTC. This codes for CASSPTGREQFF.

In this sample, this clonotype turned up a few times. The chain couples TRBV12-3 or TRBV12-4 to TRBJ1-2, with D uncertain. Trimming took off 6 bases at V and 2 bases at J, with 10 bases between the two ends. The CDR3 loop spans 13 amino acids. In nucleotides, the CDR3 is TGTGCCAGCAGCCAAACAGTGAACTATGGCTACACCTTC. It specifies CASSQTVNYGYTF.

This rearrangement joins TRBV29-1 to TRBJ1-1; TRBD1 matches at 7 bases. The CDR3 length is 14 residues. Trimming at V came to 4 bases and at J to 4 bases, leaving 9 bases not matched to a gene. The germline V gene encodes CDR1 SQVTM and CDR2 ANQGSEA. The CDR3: CSVGGEGGGTEAFF. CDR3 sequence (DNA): TGCAGCGTTGGAGGTGAAGGGGGCGGCACTGAAGCTTTCTTT.

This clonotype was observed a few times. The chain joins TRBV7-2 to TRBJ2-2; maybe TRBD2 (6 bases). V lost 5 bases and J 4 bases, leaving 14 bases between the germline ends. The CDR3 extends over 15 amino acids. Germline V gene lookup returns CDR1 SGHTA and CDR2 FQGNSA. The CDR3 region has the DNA TGTGCCAGCAGCGTAACCGGGAGTATCACCGGGGAGCTGTTTTTT. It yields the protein CASSVTGSITGELFF.

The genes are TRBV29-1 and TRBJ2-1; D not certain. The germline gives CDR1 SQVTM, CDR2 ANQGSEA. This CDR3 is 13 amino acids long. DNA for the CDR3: TGCAGTTTAGCCCTCGCCAGCTACAATGAGCAGTTCTTC. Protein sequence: CSLALASYNEQFF.

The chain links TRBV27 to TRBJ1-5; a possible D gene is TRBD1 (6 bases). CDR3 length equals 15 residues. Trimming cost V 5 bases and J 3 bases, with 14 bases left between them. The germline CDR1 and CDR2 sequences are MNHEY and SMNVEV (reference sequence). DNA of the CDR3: TGTGCCAGCAGTCGTAGGGGGTATATCAATCAGCCCCAGCATTTT. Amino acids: CASSRRGYINQPQHF.

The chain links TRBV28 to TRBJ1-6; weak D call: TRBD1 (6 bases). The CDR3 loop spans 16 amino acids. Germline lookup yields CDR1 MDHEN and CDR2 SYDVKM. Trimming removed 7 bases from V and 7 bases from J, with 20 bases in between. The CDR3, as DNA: TGTGCCAGCACCGACAGGCCTTCAGGGATAAATTCACCCCTCCACTTT. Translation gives CASTDRPSGINSPLHF. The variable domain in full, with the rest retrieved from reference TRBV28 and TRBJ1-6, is DVKVTQSSRYLVKRTGEKVFLECVQDMDHENMFWYRQDPGLGLRLIYFSYDVKMKEKGDIPEGYSVSREKKERFSLILESASTNQTSMYLCASTDRPSGINSPLHFGNGTRLTVT.

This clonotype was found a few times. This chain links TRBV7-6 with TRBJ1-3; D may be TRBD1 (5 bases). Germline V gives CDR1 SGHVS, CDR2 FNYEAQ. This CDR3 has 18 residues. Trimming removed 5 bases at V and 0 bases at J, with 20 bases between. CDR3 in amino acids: CASSARPGGSYSGNTIYF. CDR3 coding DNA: TGTGCCAGCAGCGCCAGACCGGGGGGTAGTTACTCTGGAAACACCATATATTTT.